The 24 T cell receptor beta chains in this list originate from one sample, sequenced in a study of cytomegalovirus exposure and HLA in healthy donors. PCR used 60 Vbeta primers and 13 Jbeta primers. TCRdb's table, derived via immunoSEQ multiplex PCR, lists solely in-frame clones and lacks some. The sample records about 300,000 clones, 80% to 90% being singletons. Sequencing was carried out using PBMCs. These receptors came from a man aged 40-50 years in good health and CMV-seropositive.

This clone has just a few counts. This rearrangement joins TRBV29-1 to TRBJ1-2, with TRBD1 matching over 7 bases. J gave up 3 bases and V 6 bases, and 22 bases lay outside the gene matches. The CDR3 extends over 18 amino acids. Germline loops: CDR1 SQVTM, CDR2 ANQGSEA. CDR3 residues: CSVVRPFRDKQGHYGYTF. As DNA, the CDR3 is TGCAGCGTCGTACGTCCCTTTCGGGACAAACAGGGGCACTATGGCTACACCTTC.

The sample holds one count of this clone. The gene calls are TRBV10-3 and TRBJ1-1; D not certain. This CDR3 contains 13 residues. CDR1 is ENHRY, CDR2 SYGVKD, per germline. V lost 10 bases and J lost 3, with 15 bases in between. The CDR3 spells CATLAYGHTEAFF. The CDR3 DNA sequence: TGTGCCACCCTGGCCTATGGGCACACTGAAGCTTTCTTT.

This clone appeared once. J is TRBJ2-5 and V is TRBV5-6; 8 bases are shared with TRBD1. With the DNA end fitting TRBJ2-7 better, the J assignment may be wrong. Germline loops: CDR1 SGHDT, CDR2 YYEEEE. The CDR3 covers 12 residues. CDR3 bases: TGTGCCAGCAGCAGACAGGGGTACGAGCAGTACTTC. It specifies CASSRQGYEQYF.

The chain couples TRBV5-6 to TRBJ2-2; TRBD1 matches at 9 bases. V trimming: 7 bases; J trimming: 3 bases; junction bases outside the gene matches: 10. The CDR3 spans 16 residues. Per germline, CDR1 SGHDT and CDR2 YYEEEE. CDR3 bases: TGTGCCAGCCATACCCGGGACAGGGCCGACACCGGGGAGCTGTTTTTT. The encoded protein is CASHTRDRADTGELFF.

DNA of the CDR3: TGTGCCAGCCTCTCTTCACTAGCGGGAGCAAACACCGGGGAGCTGTTTTTT. This encodes CASLSSLAGANTGELFF. The chain joins TRBV25-1 to TRBJ2-2; 11 bases agree with TRBD2. The CDR3 is 17 residues long. V trimming: 8 bases; J trimming: 2 bases; junction bases outside the gene matches: 10. The germline V gene has CDR1 MGHDK and CDR2 SYGVNS.

The V gene is TRBV7-6, the J gene TRBJ2-2; D is undetermined. V was trimmed by 2 bases and J by 7 bases, leaving 8 bases between them. CDR1 is SGHVS, CDR2 FNYEAQ, per germline. The CDR3 spans 13 residues. The CDR3 protein is CASSLFEDGELFF. CDR3 coding DNA: TGTGCCAGCAGCTTATTCGAGGACGGGGAGCTGTTTTTT.

This chain connects TRBV19 to TRBJ1-5, with D unresolved. The germline gives CDR1 LNHDA, CDR2 SQIVND (reference sequence). V shed 5 bases and J shed 2 bases, with 10 bases lying between them. This CDR3 is 14 amino acids long. CDR3 loop: CASSDNPGNQPQHF. CDR3 bases: TGTGCCAGTAGTGACAATCCGGGCAATCAGCCCCAGCATTTT.

This chain links TRBV27 with TRBJ2-1; 7 bases align to TRBD1. The CDR3 loop spans 15 amino acids. Germline V lookup: CDR1 MNHEY, CDR2 SMNVEV (reference sequence). V was pared by 5 bases and J by 2 bases, with 6 bases of the junction left unmatched. The CDR3 DNA is TGTGCCAGCAGTGTCCAGGGGACAGCCTACAATGAGCAGTTCTTC. It is translated as CASSVQGTAYNEQFF.

The chain combines TRBV18 with TRBJ2-7; 8 nucleotides match TRBD2. Trimming at V came to 5 bases and at J to 5 bases, leaving 8 bases not matched to a gene. Germline CDR1 KGHSH, CDR2 LQKENI. This CDR3 is built from 14 residues. The CDR3 sequence: CASSTSGAEDEQYF. CDR3 coding DNA: TGTGCCAGCTCAACTAGCGGAGCTGAGGACGAGCAGTACTTC.

The CDR3 region has the DNA TGCAGCGTTCCCGGACTAGCGGGTACGCAGTATTTT. Its protein is CSVPGLAGTQYF. This rearrangement joins TRBV29-1 to TRBJ2-3; 11 bases line up with TRBD2. CDR3 length: 12 residues. Germline CDR1 SQVTM, CDR2 ANQGSEA. Trimming at V came to 5 bases and at J to 8 bases, leaving 3 bases not matched to a gene.

CDR3 DNA: TGTGCCAGCAGCACCCGACAACGGCAGACGGTATATGGCTACACCTTC. Protein product: CASSTRQRQTVYGYTF. This rearrangement joins TRBV11-2 to TRBJ1-2, with unresolved D. CDR3 length equals 16 residues. V gave up 5 bases and J gave up 5 bases, with 21 bases separating them. In germline, CDR1 is SGHAT, CDR2 FQNNGV.

V is TRBV10-2 and J is TRBJ2-7; D is possibly TRBD1 (5 bases). In germline, CDR1 is WSHSY, CDR2 SAAADI. V dropped 4 bases and J dropped 6 bases, with 10 bases sitting between them. The CDR3 length is 12 residues. In DNA, the CDR3 is TGCGCCAGCAGTGGGGGCGGCGGCGAGCAGTACTTC. It translates to CASSGGGGEQYF.

The V gene is TRBV5-6, the J gene TRBJ2-3; 8 nucleotides agree with TRBD2. Germline CDR1 is SGHDT and CDR2 is YYEEEE. CDR3 size: 16 residues. V dropped 4 bases and J dropped 0; count of bases not matched to a gene: 7. This chain's CDR3 is CASSIAGGGSTDTQYF. The CDR3 nucleotides read TGTGCCAGCAGCATAGCGGGCGGGGGGAGCACAGATACGCAGTATTTT.

The gene calls are TRBV5-4 and TRBJ2-2; D might be TRBD2 (5 bases). CDR1 and CDR2 from the germline V gene are SGHNT and YYREEE (reference sequence). The CDR3 contains 16 residues. Trimming cost V 1 base and J 0 bases, with 10 bases left between them. The CDR3 loop is CASSLKRATNTGELFF. The CDR3 DNA sequence: TGTGCCAGCAGCTTGAAGAGGGCCACGAACACCGGGGAGCTGTTTTTT. Variable domain in full (rest from reference TRBV5-4 and TRBJ2-2): ETGVTQSPTHLIKTRGQQVTLRCSSQSGHNTVSWYQQALGQGPQFIFQYYREEENGRGNFPPRFSGLQFPNYSSELNVNALELDDSALYLCASSLKRATNTGELFFGEGSRLTVL.

The chain carries TRBV5-1 and TRBJ2-5, with TRBD2 matching over 9 bases. V was pared by 1 base and J by 5 bases, with 15 bases of the junction left unmatched. This CDR3 spans 18 amino acids. Germline values: CDR1 SGHRS, CDR2 YFSETQ. CDR3 sequence reads: CASSLSLYRTSVGETQYF. The CDR3 region has the DNA TGCGCCAGCAGCTTGAGTCTCTATAGGACTAGCGTCGGGGAGACCCAGTACTTC.

The chain joins TRBV7-9 to TRBJ2-7; 10 bases are a match to TRBD1. The CDR3 is 12 residues long. CDR1 and CDR2 (germline): SEHNR, FQNEAQ (reference sequence). The V gene end was trimmed by 8 bases and the J gene end by 2 bases; junction bases not matched to a gene: 0. The CDR3 loop reads CASGTGAYEQYF. The CDR3 DNA follows: TGTGCCAGCGGGACAGGGGCCTACGAGCAGTACTTC.

In nucleotides, the CDR3 is TGCGCCAGCAGCTCCCCCGGACAGGGCTACGAGCAGTACTTC. This sequence encodes CASSSPGQGYEQYF. The J gene is TRBJ2-7, the V gene TRBV4-1, with 8 nucleotides matching TRBD1. CDR1 MGHRA and CDR2 YSYEKL come from the germline V gene. V shed 5 bases, J shed 3 bases, and the junction held 6 bases outside the gene matches. This CDR3 has 14 amino acids.

V is TRBV7-9 and J is TRBJ2-7, with 10 bases aligning to TRBD1. This CDR3 spans 13 amino acids. The germline CDR1 and CDR2 sequences are SEHNR and FQNEAQ (reference sequence). V gave up 8 bases and J gave up 5 bases; unmatched junction bases: 6. As DNA, the CDR3 is TGTGCCAGCGGGACAGGGGTTCAGGACGAGCAGTACTTC. It encodes CASGTGVQDEQYF. The variable domain in full, completed from reference TRBV7-9 and TRBJ2-7, reads DTGVSQNPRHKITKRGQNVTFRCDPISEHNRLYWYRQTLGQGPEFLTYFQNEAQLEKSRLLSDRFSAERPKGSFSTLEIQRTEQGDSAMYLCASGTGVQDEQYFGPGTRLTVT.

This clone was found once. V is TRBV5-1 and J is TRBJ2-7; TRBD1 aligns across 7 bases. CDR1 is SGHRS, CDR2 YFSETQ, per germline. This CDR3 is built from 15 residues. J gave up 4 bases and V 0 bases, and 7 bases lay outside the gene matches. CDR3 sequence reads: CASSLGLGQLYEQYF. CDR3 in DNA: TGCGCCAGCAGCTTGGGGTTGGGACAGTTATACGAGCAGTACTTC.

The table lists this clone with a count of one. The chain's CDR3 is CASSDRGVNQPQHF. In DNA, the CDR3 is TGTGCCAGCAGTGACCGGGGTGTTAATCAGCCCCAGCATTTT. This rearrangement joins TRBV27 to TRBJ1-5; D unresolved. The CDR3 runs to 14 residues. CDR1 is MNHEY and CDR2 is SMNVEV in the germline V gene (reference sequence). V was shortened by 5 bases and J by 4 bases, with 12 bases between the two germline ends.

V usage is TRBV19 and J usage is TRBJ1-5, with D possibly being TRBD1 (6 bases). V dropped 7 bases and J dropped 9 bases, with 16 bases sitting between them. The CDR3 contains 13 residues. Germline assignment: CDR1 LNHDA and CDR2 SQIVND (reference sequence). The CDR3 reads CASTNGGGLPQHF. The DNA for the CDR3 is TGTGCCAGTACCAACGGCGGGGGGCTGCCCCAGCATTTT.

This clone has only one observation. The chain links TRBV9 to TRBJ2-3, with TRBD2 matching over 10 bases. V was pared by 2 bases and J by 1 base, with 1 base of the junction left unmatched. There are 15 residues in the CDR3. Germline CDR1 reads SGDLS; CDR2 reads YYNGEE. CDR3 in DNA: TGTGCCAGCAGCGTCAGCGGGGGGGGCACAGATACGCAGTATTTT. Encoded protein: CASSVSGGGTDTQYF.

The rearrangement links TRBV9 to TRBJ2-2; 14 nucleotides line up with TRBD2. The J segment lost 4 bases and the V segment lost 1 base, leaving 12 bases of the junction unmatched. The CDR3 is 20 amino acids. The germline V gene has CDR1 SGDLS and CDR2 YYNGEE. DNA for the CDR3: TGTGCCAGCAGCGTATCCCCGACTAGCGGGAGGGCCAGGGGCACCGGGGAGCTGTTTTTT. This encodes CASSVSPTSGRARGTGELFF.

The chain carries TRBV13 and TRBJ2-3, with 8 bases aligning to TRBD2. Germline-derived CDR1 and CDR2 are PRHDT and FYEKMQ (reference sequence). Trimming at V came to 0 bases and at J to 5 bases, leaving 7 bases not matched to a gene. This CDR3 spans 16 amino acids. The CDR3 reads CASSLGRSGRRDTQYF. CDR3 DNA sequence: TGTGCCAGCAGCTTAGGCCGGAGCGGGAGACGAGATACGCAGTATTTT.